This T cell receptor beta chain was found in a study of control samples from healthy donors and cancer patients (dated by TCRdb to the early 2020s). In the case of this clone: The antigen it binds to is not known. Nothing much larger sits one base from this clone, and base qualities are not available.

Taken from cysteine to phenylalanine, the CDR3 has 14 residues. This entry keeps only the CDR3 DNA: 42 bases, framed from base 1. V and J are truncated by 6 bases and 5 bases respectively, leaving an intervening sequence of 16 bases. For CDR1 and CDR2, the germline V gene (reference sequence) lists LNHDA and SQIVND. The library was produced with the immunoSEQ multiplex PCR assay. Imported from immuneACCESS, the table was reduced by TCRdb to in-frame sequences with V and J called. These copies leave out some clones; in studies compared against another copy, an unresolved V gene accounts for under half, and the cause of the remainder is not known. Present in this sample are about 160,000 clones, around 94% of which were seen just once. The ten largest clones capture about 15% of the sample.

Sequenced input: PBMCs. The chain uses TRBV19 and TRBJ1-1; the D gene is perhaps TRBD1, on 6 matching bases. The clonotype originates from a man aged 60 to 69 with colorectal cancer. The CDR3 amino acid sequence is: CASSPGQKRTEAFF. The bases read TGTGCCAGTAGCCCCGGACAGAAAAGGACTGAAGCTTTCTTT.